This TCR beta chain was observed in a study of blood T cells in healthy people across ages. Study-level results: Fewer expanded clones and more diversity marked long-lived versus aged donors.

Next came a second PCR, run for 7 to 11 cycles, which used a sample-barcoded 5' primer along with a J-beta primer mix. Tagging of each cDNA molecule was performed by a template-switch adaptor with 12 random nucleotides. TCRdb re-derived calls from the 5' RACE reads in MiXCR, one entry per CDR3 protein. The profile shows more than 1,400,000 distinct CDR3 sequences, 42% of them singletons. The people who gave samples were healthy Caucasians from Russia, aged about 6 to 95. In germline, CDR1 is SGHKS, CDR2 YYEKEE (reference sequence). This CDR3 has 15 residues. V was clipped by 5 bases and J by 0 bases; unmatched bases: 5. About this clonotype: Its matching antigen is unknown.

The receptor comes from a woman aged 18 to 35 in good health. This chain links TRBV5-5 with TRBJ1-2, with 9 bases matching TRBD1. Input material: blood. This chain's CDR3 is CASRPDRGANYGYTF. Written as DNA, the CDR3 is TGTGCCAGCAGACCTGACAGGGGGGCTAACTATGGCTACACCTTC.